This T cell receptor (beta chain) was identified during a study of T cells after yellow fever vaccination. The wider study: Memory subsets EM, EMRA, CM and Tscm were separated by sorting based on CD3, CD45RA, CCR7 and CD95. Low-cell-number fractions were prepared with SMART-Seq v4 Ultra Low Input.

TCRdb reprocessed the 5' RACE reads with MiXCR, giving one entry per CDR3 protein. The table includes approximately 4,300 distinct CDR3 sequences, 3.5% to 4.5% detected once. General study points: After the booster, 96% of CD4 and roughly nine tenths of CD8 primary-response clones were re-detected. CD4 and CD8 compartments shared a small share of clonotypes.

Ten or more counts support this clonotype. The CDR3 runs 16 residues. Germline values: CDR1 DFQATT, CDR2 SNEGSKA (reference sequence). V lost 3 bases and J 0 bases, leaving 15 bases between the germline ends. The chain carries TRBV20-1 and TRBJ2-1; D not resolved. Sequences were derived from PBMCs, either bulk or a sorted T-cell subset (CD4+, CD8+, memory, or dextramer-sorted; not recorded which), sampled 15 days after the yellow fever booster vaccination. The TCR originated in a man aged 30 to 45 who received the YFV17D yellow fever vaccine. This chain's CDR3 is CSASPPLPLSYNEQFF. The DNA of the CDR3 is TGCAGTGCTAGCCCCCCACTTCCGCTCTCCTACAATGAGCAGTTCTTC.